This TCR beta chain was obtained from a study of CD8 T cells in Susac syndrome. V was clipped by 3 bases and J by 2 bases, with 5 bases between them. Looked up from germline, CDR1 is MDHEN and CDR2 is SYDVKM. The CDR3 covers 12 residues. It was negative isolation that provided the CD8+ and CD4+ T cells, whereas TEMRA cells were enriched by FACS. RNA, at 0.5 to 1 ug, was reverse transcribed with random hexamers. It was immunoSEQ multiplex PCR that amplified TCR beta CDR3 across 54 Vbeta and 13 Jbeta. TCRdb independently ran MiXCR on the immunoSEQ multiplex PCR reads; one entry per CDR3 protein. The table records around 130,000 distinct CDR3 sequences, approximately 94% of them present only once.

The genes are TRBV28 and TRBJ2-7, with D tentatively TRBD1 (5 bases). The clonotype comes from a human donor in good health. The sequenced material came from CD4+ T cells from PBMCs. This CDR3 reads CASSLTAYEQYF. DNA of the CDR3: TGTGCCAGCAGTTTGACAGCCTACGAGCAGTACTTC.